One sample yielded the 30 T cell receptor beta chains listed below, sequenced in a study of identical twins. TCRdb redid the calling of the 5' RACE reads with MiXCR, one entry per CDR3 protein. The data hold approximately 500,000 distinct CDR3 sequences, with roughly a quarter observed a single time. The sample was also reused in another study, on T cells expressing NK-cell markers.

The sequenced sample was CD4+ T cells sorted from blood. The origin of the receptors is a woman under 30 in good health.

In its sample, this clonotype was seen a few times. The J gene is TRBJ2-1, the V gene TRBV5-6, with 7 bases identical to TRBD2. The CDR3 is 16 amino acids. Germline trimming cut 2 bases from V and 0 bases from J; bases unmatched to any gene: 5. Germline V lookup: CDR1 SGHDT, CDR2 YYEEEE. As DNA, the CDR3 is TGTGCCAGCAGCTTCAGACTAGCTAGCTCCTACAATGAGCAGTTCTTC. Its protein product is CASSFRLASSYNEQFF.

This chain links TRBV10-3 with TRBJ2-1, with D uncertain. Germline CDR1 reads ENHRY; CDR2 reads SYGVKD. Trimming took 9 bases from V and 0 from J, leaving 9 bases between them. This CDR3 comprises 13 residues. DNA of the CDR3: TGTGCCATTTCAGAGTTCTCCTACAATGAGCAGTTCTTC. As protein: CAISEFSYNEQFF.

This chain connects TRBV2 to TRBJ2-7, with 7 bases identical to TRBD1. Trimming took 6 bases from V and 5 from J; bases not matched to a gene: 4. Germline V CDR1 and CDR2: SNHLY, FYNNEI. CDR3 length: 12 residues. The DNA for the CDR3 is TGTGCCAGCAGGCTGACAGGGAACGAGCAGTACTTC. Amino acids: CASRLTGNEQYF.

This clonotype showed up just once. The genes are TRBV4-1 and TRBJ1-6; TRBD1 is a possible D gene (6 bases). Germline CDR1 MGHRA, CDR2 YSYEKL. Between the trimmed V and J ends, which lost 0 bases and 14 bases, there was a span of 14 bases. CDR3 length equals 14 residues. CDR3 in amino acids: CASSQDPDRRTLHF. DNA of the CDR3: TGCGCCAGCAGCCAAGATCCGGACAGAAGGACCCTCCACTTT.

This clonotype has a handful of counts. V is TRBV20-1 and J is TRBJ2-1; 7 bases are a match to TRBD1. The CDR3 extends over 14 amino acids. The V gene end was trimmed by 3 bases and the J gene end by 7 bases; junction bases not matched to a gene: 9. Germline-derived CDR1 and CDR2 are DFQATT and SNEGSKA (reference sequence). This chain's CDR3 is CSARKRGLRNEQFF. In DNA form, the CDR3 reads TGCAGTGCTAGGAAAAGGGGGCTAAGGAATGAGCAGTTCTTC.

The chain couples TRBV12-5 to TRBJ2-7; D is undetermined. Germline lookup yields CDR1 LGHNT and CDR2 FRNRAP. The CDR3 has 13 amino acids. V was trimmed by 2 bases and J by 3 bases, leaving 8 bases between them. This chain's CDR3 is CASGLMGIYEQYF. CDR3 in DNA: TGTGCTAGTGGTTTGATGGGAATCTACGAGCAGTACTTC.

The CDR3 nucleotides read TGCAGTGCTAGACCCGGTCTCACCGGGGAGCTGTTTTTT. This gives the protein CSARPGLTGELFF. The V gene is TRBV20-1, the J gene TRBJ2-2; no clear D gene. The CDR3 has 13 amino acids. Per germline, CDR1 DFQATT and CDR2 SNEGSKA (reference sequence). The V gene lost 2 bases and the J gene lost 4 bases, with 8 bases spanning the gap.

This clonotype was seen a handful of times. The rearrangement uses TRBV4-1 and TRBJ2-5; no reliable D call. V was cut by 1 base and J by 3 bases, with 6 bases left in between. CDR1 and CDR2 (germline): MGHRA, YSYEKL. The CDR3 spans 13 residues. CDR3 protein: CASSQVLKETQYF. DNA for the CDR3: TGCGCCAGCAGCCAAGTACTGAAAGAGACCCAGTACTTC.

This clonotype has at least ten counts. The CDR3 bases are TGTGCCAGCAGCCAAGGGACAGGGAGAAATGAAAAACTGTTTTTT. Translating gives CASSQGTGRNEKLFF. V is TRBV12-3 or TRBV12-4 and J is TRBJ1-4, with TRBD1 matching 9 bases. The CDR3 length is 15 residues. After removal of 6 bases from V and 5 bases from J, the junction contained 7 bases not matched to a gene.

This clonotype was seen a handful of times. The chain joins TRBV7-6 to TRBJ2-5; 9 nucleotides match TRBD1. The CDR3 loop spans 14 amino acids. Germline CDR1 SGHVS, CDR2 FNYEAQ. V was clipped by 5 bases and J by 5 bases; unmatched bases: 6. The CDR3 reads CASSPGTGLETQYF. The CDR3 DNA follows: TGTGCCAGCAGCCCTGGGACAGGGTTGGAGACCCAGTACTTC.

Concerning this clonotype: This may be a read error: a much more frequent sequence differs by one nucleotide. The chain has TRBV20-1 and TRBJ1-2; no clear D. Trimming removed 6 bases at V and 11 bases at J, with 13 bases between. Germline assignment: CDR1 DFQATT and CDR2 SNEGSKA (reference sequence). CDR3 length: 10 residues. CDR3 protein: CSAGVWRYTF. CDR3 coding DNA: TGCAGTGCGGGAGTGTGGAGATACACCTTC.

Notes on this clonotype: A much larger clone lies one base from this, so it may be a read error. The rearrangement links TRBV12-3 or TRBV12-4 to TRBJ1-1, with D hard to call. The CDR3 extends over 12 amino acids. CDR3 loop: CASSFGQAETFF. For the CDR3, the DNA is TGTGCCAGCAGTTTCGGTCAGGCTGAAACTTTCTTT.

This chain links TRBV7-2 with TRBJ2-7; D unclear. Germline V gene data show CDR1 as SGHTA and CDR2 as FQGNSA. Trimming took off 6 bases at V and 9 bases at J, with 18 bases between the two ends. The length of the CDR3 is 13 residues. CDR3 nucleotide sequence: TGTGCCAGCAGTCAGAGTGAGAGGACGGGGCAGTACTTC. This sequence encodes CASSQSERTGQYF.

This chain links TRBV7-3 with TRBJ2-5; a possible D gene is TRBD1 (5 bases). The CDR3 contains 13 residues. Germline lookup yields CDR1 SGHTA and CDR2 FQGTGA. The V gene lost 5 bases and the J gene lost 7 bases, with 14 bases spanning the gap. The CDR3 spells CASSADSTATQYF. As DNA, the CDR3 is TGTGCCAGCAGCGCCGACAGTACCGCGACCCAGTACTTC.

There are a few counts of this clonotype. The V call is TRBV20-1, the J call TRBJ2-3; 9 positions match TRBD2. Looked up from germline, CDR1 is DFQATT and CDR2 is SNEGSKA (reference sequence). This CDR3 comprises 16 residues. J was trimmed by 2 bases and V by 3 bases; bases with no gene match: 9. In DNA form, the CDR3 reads TGCAGTGCTAGTCGTCCGACTAGCGGATTCACAGATACGCAGTATTTT. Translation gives CSASRPTSGFTDTQYF.

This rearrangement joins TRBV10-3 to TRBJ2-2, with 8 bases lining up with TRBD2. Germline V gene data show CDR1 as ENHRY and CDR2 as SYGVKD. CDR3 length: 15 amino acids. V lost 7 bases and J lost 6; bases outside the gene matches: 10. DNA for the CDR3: TGTGCCATCAAACCGGGACTAGAGGTCCCCGGGGAGCTGTTTTTT. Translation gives CAIKPGLEVPGELFF.

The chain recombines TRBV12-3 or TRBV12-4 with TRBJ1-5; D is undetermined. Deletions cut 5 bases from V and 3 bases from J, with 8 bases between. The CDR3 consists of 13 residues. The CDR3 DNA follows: TGTGCCAGCAGTCCCCAACCCAATCAGCCCCAGCATTTT. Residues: CASSPQPNQPQHF.

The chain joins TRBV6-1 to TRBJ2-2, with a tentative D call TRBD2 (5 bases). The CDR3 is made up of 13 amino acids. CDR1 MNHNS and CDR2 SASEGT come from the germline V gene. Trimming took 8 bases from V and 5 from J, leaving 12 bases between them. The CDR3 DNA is TGTGCCAGCTCTAGCAGACTTACCGGGGAGCTGTTTTTT. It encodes CASSSRLTGELFF.

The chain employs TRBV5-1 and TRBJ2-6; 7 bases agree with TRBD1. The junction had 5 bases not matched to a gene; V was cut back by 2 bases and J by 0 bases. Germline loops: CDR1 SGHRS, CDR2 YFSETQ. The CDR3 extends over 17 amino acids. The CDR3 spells CASSFRQGNSGANVLTF. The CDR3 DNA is TGCGCCAGCAGCTTCCGACAGGGAAACTCTGGGGCCAACGTCCTGACTTTC.

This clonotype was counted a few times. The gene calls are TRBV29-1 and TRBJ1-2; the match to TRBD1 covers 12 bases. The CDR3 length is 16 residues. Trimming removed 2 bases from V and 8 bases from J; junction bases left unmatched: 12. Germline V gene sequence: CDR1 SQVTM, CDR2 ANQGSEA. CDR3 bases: TGCAGCGTTGAACGGGGACAGGGGGCCTACTCCCCGGGCTACACCTTC. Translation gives CSVERGQGAYSPGYTF.

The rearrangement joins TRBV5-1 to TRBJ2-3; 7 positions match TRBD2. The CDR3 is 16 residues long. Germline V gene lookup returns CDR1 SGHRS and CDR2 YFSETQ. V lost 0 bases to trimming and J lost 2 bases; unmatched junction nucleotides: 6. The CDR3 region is CASSLAGGTYTDTQYF. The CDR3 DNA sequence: TGCGCCAGCAGCTTGGCCGGGGGGACGTACACAGATACGCAGTATTTT.

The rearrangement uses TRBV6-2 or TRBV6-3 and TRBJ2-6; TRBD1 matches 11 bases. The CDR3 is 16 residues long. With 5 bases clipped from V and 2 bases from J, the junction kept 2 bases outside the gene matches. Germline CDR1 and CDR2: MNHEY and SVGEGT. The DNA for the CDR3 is TGTGCCAGCAGTCCGGGACAGGGGGCTGGGGCCAACGTCCTGACTTTC. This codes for CASSPGQGAGANVLTF.

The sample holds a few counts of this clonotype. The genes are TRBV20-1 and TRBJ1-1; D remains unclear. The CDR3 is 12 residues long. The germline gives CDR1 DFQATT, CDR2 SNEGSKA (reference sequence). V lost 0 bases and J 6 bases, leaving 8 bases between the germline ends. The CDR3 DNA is TGCAGTGCTAGAGATATGAGGGCTGAAGCTTTCTTT. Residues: CSARDMRAEAFF.

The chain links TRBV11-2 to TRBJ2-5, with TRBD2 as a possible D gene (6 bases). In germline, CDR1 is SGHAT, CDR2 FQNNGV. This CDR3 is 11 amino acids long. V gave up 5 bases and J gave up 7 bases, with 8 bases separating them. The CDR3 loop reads CASSRGGTQYF. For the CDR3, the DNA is TGTGCCAGCAGCCGGGGAGGGACCCAGTACTTC.

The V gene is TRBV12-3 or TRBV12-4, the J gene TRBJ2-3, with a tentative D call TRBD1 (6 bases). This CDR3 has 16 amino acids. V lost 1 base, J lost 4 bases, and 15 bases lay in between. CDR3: CASSLVLGRGPDTQYF. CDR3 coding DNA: TGTGCCAGCAGTTTAGTTCTGGGCAGGGGACCAGATACGCAGTATTTT.

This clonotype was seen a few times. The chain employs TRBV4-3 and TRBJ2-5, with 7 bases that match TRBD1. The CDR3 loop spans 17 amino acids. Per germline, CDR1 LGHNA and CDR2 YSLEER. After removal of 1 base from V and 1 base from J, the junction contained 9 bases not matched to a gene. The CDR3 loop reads CASSQVSGSGGQETQYF. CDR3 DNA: TGCGCCAGCAGCCAAGTTTCGGGCTCAGGGGGCCAAGAGACCCAGTACTTC.

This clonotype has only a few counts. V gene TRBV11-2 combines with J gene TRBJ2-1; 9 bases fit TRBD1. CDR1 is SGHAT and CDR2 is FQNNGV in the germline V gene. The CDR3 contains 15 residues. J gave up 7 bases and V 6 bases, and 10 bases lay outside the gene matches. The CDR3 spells CASSRRDRESNEQFF. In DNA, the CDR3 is TGTGCCAGCAGTCGCCGGGACAGGGAGAGTAATGAGCAGTTCTTC.

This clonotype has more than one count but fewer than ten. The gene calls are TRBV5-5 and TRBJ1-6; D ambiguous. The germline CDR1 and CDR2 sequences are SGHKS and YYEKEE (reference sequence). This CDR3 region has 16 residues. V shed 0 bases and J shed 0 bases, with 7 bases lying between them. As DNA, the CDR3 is TGTGCCAGCAGCTTGGCGGGAAGCTCCTATAATTCACCCCTCCACTTT. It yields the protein CASSLAGSSYNSPLHF.

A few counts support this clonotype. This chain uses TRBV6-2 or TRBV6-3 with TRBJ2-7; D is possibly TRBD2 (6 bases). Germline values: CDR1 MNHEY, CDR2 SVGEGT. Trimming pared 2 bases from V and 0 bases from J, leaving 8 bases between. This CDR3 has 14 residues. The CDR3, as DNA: TGTGCCAGCAGTTACGGGGGAGGCTCCTACGAGCAGTACTTC. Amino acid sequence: CASSYGGGSYEQYF.

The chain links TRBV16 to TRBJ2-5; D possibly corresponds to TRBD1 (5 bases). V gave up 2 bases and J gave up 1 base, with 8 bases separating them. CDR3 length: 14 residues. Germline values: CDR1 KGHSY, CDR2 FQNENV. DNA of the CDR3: TGTGCCAGCAGCCAACAGGGCTTCCAAGAGACCCAGTACTTC. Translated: CASSQQGFQETQYF.